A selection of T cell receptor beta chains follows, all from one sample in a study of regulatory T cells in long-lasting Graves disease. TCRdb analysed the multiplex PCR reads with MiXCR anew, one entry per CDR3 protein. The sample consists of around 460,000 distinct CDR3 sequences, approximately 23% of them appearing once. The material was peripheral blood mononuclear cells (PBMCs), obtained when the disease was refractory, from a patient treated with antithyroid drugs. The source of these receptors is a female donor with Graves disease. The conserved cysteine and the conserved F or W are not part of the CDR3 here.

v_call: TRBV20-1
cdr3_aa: SARSDLGSYEQY

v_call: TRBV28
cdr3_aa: ASTPGRGLAATKPF

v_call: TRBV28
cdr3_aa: ASRLGTDYGYT

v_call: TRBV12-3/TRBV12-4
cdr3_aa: ASSFGTGESGYT

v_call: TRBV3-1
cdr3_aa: ASSQDQGNYGYT

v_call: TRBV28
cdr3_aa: ASKVPHKNTEAF

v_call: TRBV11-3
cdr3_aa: ASSRRESYEQY

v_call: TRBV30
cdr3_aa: AWSGGTGGNQPQH

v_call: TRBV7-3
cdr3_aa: ASSRDGTANTGELF

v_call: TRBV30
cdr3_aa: AWSVGATNEKLF

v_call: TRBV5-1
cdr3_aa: ASREAGASTDTQY

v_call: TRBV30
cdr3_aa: AWSVSRRGYT

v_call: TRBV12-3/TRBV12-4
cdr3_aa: ASSSRDRANTEAF

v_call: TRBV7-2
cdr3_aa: ASSLIRSEAF

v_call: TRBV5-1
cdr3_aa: ASSQRTGGVTNEKLF

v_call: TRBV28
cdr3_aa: ASSLLAAEQY

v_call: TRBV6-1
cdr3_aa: ASRRWGGGRSSYEQY

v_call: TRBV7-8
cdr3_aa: ASSFSGTGDTEAF

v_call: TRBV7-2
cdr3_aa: ASSWTGGDYGYT